This T cell receptor (beta chain) derives from a study of spatial heterogeneity in lung cancer. Study context: The follow-up PBMC samples were sequenced whenever they were available. The median time to follow-up was around 24 months after resection. Detected sequences consistently included more beta-chain ones than alpha-chain ones.

Via MiXCR, TCRdb re-called the 5' RACE reads, giving one row per CDR3 protein. Found here are about 120,000 distinct CDR3 sequences, more than 10% of them singletons; the top ten hold roughly 15%. Germline CDR1 reads DFQATT; CDR2 reads SNEGSKA (reference sequence). V was shortened by 2 bases and J by 11 bases, with 9 bases between the two germline ends. CDR3 length equals 10 residues. Of note for this clonotype: Its antigen remains unknown.

Broader study findings: Whereas they appeared in blood less at follow-up, ubiquitous expanded tumor TCRs appeared there more at resection.

Time point defined: blood at routine non-recurrence follow-up after resection. Unsorted tumor, nontumor lung tissue or cryopreserved PBMC supplied the whole RNA. V and J are TRBV20-1 and TRBJ1-2; D unclear. The sequence derives from a male donor with early-stage non-small cell lung cancer. The sequences come from PBMCs, collected at follow-up. The CDR3, as DNA: TGCAGTGCTAGACGCGTAACTTACACCTTC. Amino acids: CSARRVTYTF.